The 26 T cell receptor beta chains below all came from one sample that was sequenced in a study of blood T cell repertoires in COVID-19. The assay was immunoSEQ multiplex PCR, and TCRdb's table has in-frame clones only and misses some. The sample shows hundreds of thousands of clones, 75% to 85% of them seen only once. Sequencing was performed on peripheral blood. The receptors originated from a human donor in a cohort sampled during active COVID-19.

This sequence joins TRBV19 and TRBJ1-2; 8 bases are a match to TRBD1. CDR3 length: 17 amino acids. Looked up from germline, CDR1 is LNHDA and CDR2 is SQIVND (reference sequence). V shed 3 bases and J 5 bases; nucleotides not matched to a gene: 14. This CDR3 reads CASSMTDRGPGLYGYTF. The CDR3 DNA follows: TGTGCCAGTAGTATGACCGACAGGGGACCAGGGCTATATGGCTACACCTTC.

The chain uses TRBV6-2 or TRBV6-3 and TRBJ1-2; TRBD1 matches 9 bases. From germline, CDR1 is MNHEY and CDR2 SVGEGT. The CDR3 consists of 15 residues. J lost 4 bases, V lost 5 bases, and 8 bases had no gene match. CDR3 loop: CASSPGQGPGYGYTF. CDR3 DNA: TGTGCCAGCAGTCCCGGACAGGGGCCGGGCTATGGCTACACCTTC.

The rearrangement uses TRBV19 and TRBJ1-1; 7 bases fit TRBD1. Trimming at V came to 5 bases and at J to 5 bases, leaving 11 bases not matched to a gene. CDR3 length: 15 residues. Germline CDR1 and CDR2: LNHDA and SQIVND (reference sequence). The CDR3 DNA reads TGTGCCAGTAGTCCGTCAAACAGGGGTGGGACTGAAGCTTTCTTT. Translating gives CASSPSNRGGTEAFF.

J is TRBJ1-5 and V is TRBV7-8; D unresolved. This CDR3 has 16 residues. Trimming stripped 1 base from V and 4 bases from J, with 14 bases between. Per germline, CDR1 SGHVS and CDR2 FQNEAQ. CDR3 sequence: CASSLGGTNHNQPQHF. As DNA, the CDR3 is TGTGCCAGCAGCTTAGGAGGTACAAACCATAATCAGCCCCAGCATTTT. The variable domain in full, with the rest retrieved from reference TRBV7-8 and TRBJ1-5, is GAGVSQSPRYKVAKRGQDVALRCDPISGHVSLFWYQQALGQGPEFLTYFQNEAQLDKSGLPSDRFFAERPEGSVSTLKIQRTQQEDSAVYLCASSLGGTNHNQPQHFGDGTRLSIL.

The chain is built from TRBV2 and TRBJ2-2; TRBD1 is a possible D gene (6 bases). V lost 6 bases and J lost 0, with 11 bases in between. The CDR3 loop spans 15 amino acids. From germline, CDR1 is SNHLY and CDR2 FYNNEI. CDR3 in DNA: TGTGCCAGCAGCCAGGACAGCTCGAACACCGGGGAGCTGTTTTTT. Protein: CASSQDSSNTGELFF.

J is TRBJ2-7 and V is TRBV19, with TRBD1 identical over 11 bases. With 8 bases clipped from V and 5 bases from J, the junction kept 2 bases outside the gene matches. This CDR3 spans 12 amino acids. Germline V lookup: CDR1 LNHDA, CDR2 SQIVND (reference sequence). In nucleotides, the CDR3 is TGTGCCAGTCGGACAGGGGGCAACGAGCAGTACTTC. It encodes CASRTGGNEQYF.

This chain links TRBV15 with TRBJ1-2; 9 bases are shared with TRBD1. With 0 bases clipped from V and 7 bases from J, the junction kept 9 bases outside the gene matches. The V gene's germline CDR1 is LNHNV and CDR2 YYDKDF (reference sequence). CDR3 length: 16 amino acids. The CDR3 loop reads CATSRDVGQGFGGYTF. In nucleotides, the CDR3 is TGTGCCACCAGCAGAGATGTGGGACAGGGTTTTGGTGGCTACACCTTC.

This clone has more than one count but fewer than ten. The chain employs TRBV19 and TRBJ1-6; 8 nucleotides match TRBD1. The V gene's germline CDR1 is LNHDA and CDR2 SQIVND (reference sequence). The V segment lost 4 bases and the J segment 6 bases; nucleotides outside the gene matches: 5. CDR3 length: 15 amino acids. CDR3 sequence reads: CASSNRQGANSPLHF. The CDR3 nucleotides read TGTGCCAGTAGTAATCGCCAGGGGGCTAATTCACCCCTCCACTTT.

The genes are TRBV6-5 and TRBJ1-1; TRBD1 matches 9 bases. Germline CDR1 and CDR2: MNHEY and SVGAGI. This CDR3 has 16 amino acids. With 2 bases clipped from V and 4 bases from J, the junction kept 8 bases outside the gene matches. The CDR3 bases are TGTGCCAGCAGTTACATAGCTGTGGACAGGGGCACTGAAGCTTTCTTT. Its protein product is CASSYIAVDRGTEAFF.

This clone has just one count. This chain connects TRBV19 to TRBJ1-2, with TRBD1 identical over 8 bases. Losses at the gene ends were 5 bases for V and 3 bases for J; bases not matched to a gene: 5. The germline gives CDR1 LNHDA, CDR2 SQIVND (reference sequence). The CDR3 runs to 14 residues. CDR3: CASSVDRGDYGYTF. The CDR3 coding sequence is TGTGCCAGTAGTGTCGACAGGGGCGACTATGGCTACACCTTC.

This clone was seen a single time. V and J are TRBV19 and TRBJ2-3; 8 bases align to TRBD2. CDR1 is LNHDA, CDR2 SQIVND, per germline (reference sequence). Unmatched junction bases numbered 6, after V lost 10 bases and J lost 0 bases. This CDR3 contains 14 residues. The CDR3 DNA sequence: TGTGCCACCCGGGAGGGACGGAGCACAGATACGCAGTATTTT. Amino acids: CATREGRSTDTQYF.

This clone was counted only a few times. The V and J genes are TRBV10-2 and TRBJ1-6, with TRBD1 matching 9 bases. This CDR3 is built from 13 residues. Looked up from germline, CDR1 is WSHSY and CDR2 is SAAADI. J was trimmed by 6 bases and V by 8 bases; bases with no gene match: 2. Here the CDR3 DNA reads TGCGCCAGCCTGGGACAGGGTAATTCACCCCTCCACTTT. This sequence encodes CASLGQGNSPLHF.

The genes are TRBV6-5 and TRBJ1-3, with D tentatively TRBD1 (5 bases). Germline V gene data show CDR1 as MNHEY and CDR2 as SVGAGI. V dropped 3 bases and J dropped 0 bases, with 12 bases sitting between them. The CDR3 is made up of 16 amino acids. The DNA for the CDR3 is TGTGCCAGCAGTTATCTCGGGGGGAGCTCTGGAAACACCATATATTTT. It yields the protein CASSYLGGSSGNTIYF.

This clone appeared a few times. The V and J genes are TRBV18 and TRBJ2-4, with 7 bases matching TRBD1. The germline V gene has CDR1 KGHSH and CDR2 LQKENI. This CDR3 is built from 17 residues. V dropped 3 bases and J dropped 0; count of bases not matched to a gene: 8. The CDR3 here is CASSPWDSLLAKNIQYF. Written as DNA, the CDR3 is TGTGCCAGCTCACCTTGGGACAGTCTACTAGCCAAAAACATTCAGTACTTC.

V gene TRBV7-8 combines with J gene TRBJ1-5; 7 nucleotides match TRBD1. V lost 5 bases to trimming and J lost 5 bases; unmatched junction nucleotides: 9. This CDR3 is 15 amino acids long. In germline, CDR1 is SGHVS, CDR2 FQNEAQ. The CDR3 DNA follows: TGTGCCAGCAGCCTTACAGGGGAATGGGATCAGCCCCAGCATTTT. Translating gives CASSLTGEWDQPQHF.

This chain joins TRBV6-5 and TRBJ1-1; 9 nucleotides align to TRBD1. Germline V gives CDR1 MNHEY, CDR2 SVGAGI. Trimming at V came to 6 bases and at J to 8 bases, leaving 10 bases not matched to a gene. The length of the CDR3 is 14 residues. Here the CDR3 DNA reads TGTGCCAGCAGCTCCCGGGACAGGGACTGGGAAGCTTTCTTT. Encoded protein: CASSSRDRDWEAFF.

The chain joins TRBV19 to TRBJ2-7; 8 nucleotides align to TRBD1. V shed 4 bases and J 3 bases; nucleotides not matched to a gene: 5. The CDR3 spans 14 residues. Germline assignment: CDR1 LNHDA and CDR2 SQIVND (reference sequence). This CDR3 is CASSRGQALYEQYF. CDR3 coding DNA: TGTGCCAGTAGTAGGGGACAGGCGCTCTACGAGCAGTACTTC. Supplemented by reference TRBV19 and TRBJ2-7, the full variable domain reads DGGITQSPKYLFRKEGQNVTLSCEQNLNHDAMYWYRQDPGQGLRLIYYSQIVNDFQKGDIAEGYSVSREKKESFPLTVTSAQKNPTAFYLCASSRGQALYEQYFGPGTRLTVT.

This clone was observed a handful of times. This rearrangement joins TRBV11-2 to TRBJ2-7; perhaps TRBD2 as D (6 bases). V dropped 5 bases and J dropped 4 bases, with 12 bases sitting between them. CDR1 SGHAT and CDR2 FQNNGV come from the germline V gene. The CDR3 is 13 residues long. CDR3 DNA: TGTGCCAGCAGCATCTCCCGGGGGTACGAGCAGTACTTC. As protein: CASSISRGYEQYF.

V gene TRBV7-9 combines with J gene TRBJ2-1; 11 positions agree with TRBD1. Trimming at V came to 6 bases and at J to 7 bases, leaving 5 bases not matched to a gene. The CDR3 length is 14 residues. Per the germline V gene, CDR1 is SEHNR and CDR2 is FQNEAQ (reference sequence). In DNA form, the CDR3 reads TGTGCCAGCAGTCATGGGACAGGGGGTAATGAGCAGTTCTTC. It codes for CASSHGTGGNEQFF.

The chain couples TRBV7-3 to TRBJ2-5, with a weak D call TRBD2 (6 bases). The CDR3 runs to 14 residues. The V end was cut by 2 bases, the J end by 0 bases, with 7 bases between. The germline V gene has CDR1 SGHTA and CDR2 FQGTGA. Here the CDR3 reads CASSLAGNQETQYF. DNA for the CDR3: TGTGCCAGCAGCTTAGCGGGAAACCAAGAGACCCAGTACTTC.

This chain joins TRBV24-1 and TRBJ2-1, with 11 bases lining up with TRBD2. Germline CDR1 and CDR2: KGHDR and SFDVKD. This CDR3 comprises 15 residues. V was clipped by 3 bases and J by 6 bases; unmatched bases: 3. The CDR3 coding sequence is TGTGCCACCAGTGATCTAGCGGGGGGCTTCAATGAGCAGTTCTTC. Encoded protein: CATSDLAGGFNEQFF.

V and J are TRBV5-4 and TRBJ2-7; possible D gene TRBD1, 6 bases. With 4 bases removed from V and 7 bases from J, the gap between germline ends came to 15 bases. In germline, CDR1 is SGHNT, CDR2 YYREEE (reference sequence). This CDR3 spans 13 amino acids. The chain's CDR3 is CASSDPDSLEQYF. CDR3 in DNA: TGTGCCAGCAGCGACCCGGACAGCCTGGAGCAGTACTTC.

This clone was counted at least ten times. CDR3 coding DNA: TGTGCCAGCAGCGTAGAGTCGGGAGCGGGGGGGTCCGAAAAGCAGTTCTTC. Amino acid sequence: CASSVESGAGGSEKQFF. This chain links TRBV9 with TRBJ2-1, with TRBD2 matching over 10 bases. The CDR3 totals 17 residues. The germline V gene has CDR1 SGDLS and CDR2 YYNGEE. V shed 0 bases, J shed 11 bases, and the junction held 14 bases outside the gene matches.

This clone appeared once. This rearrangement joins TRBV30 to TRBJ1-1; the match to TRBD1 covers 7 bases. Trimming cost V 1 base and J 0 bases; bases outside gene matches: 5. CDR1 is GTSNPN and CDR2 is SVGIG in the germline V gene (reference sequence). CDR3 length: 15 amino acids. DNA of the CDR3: TGTGCCTGGAGTGAGACAGGGTCCATGAACACTGAAGCTTTCTTT. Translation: CAWSETGSMNTEAFF.

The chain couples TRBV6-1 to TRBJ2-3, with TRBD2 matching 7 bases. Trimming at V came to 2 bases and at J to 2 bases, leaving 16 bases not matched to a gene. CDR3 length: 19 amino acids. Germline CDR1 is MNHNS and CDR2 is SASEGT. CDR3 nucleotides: TGTGCCAGCAGTGAAATTAATTTGGTCGCGGGGACTACCACAGATACGCAGTATTTT. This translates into CASSEINLVAGTTTDTQYF.

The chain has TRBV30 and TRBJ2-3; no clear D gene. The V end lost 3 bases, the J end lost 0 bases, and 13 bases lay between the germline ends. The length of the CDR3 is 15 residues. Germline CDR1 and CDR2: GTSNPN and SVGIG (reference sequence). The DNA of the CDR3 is TGTGCCTGGAGCGAACTAAAAACGAGCACAGATACGCAGTATTTT. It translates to CAWSELKTSTDTQYF.